This T cell receptor (beta chain) was identified in a study of T-cell reconstitution after alpha-beta-depleted transplantation in children. Study-level findings and limits: Once a year had passed after transplant, T-cell counts and diversity came mostly from newly produced T cells. Surviving recipient cells, namely T cells and thymic progenitors, were the source of high day-60 TCRbeta diversity in some patients. Two months or so post-transplant, alpha-beta T cells reportedly derived from several hundred expanded graft clones.

This CDR3 region has 15 residues. V shed 6 bases, J shed 2 bases, and the junction held 9 bases outside the gene matches. Germline V gene sequence: CDR1 MNHNS, CDR2 SASEGT. Preparation of the TCRbeta library involved a method that used unique molecular identifiers. TCRdb re-analysed the PCR reads in MiXCR, keeping a single row per CDR3 protein. This table has more than 15,000 distinct CDR3 sequences, roughly 7.8% appearing once. This clonotype has ten or more counts. Its antigen is as yet unknown. The source was PBMCs, mostly from graft donor cells, collected 60 days after TCRalphabeta/CD19-depleted stem cell transplant. V and J are TRBV6-1 and TRBJ2-7, with 8 bases aligning to TRBD1. The receptor's source is a boy younger than two who had a stem cell transplant for Wiskott-Aldrich syndrome, so the T cells may come from the graft donor. The CDR3 region has the DNA TGTGCCAGCAGCCGTACGGCAGGGGGCGCCTACGAGCAGTACTTC. Protein: CASSRTAGGAYEQYF.